This T cell receptor beta chain stems from a study of response to subunit inactivated influenza vaccine (dated 2018 in TCRdb). Study-level background: The study used deep quantitative T cell receptor repertoire profiling to track responses to a trivalent subunit inactivated influenza vaccine. Here is what the overall study found, with its caveats: According to the authors, only a limited number of new T cells may be recruited by each seasonal influenza vaccination.

The CDR3 numbers 14 residues from cysteine through phenylalanine. CDR3 DNA is the only sequence kept; it has 42 bases, read in frame from the first base. V trim: 0 bases; J trim: 4 bases; unmatched bases: 2. The germline V gene encodes CDR1 SGHRS and CDR2 YFSETQ. Library creation used RT-PCR. Sequencing took place on an Illumina HiSeq 2500. Clones were called with MiXCR by TCRdb after fastp trimmed the public reads at Q25, and only in-frame beta chains were retained. Records with the same CDR3 protein are collapsed into one entry carrying the most frequent genes and DNA. The sample has 150,000 to 200,000 distinct CDR3 sequences on record, more than 10% of them singletons. The ten largest make up approximately 30% of the sample. The sample holds many counts of this clonotype. The clone's antigen remains unknown. No much larger clone is present one base from it, and per-base qualities are unavailable. This sample also appeared in a second study, on T cells expressing NK-cell markers. The second publication reports: TCR beta cDNA libraries were prepared using 5'RACE template switching, which introduced a universal primer site and unique molecular identifiers. TCR beta-chain repertoires were profiled in sorted CD3+CD56+NKG2C+, CD3+CD56+NKG2C- and CD3+CD56-NKG2C+ T-cell subsets from several donors. Of the eight sequenced donors, seven were found to be HCMV-seropositive and one was found to be HCMV-seronegative. To restrict sorting to alphabetaTCR-expressing T cells, an anti-gammadeltaTCR antibody was added in several experiments. For roughly six donors, the dominant CD3+CD56+NKG2C+ clonotypes were among the top 10 CD8+ clonotypes and accounted for about 1.0-7.0% of CD8+ T cells. Those dominant clonotypes were again the most abundant among CD3+CD56-NKG2C+ cells in a handful of donors, at about 25-60.1%. Whether the expanded NKG2C-expressing T cell clones were specific for HCMV antigens was left unclear. All eight donors whose samples were sequenced were randomly selected healthy volunteers, three of them men and five women. A commercial ELISA kit detecting HCMV-specific IgG in serum was used to determine HCMV serostatus. Ficoll density gradient centrifugation was used to isolate peripheral blood mononuclear cells from blood. Using Miltenyi isolation kits, CD4+ and CD8+ T cells were isolated from PBMC through magnetic immunoseparation. cDNA synthesis was primed from the TCR beta constant segment and was followed by two successive PCR amplification steps. Illumina HiSeq 2000/2500, MiSeq or NextSeq was used to sequence libraries as 2 x 150 bp reads. MIGEC handled demultiplexing of the reads and grouping by UMI, while MiTCR was used to assemble and quantify clonotypes. To exclude erroneous sequences, any TCR cDNA sequence not supported by at least two reads was discarded. The tcR package was used for downstream repertoire analysis, with clonotypes matched between fractions based on CDR3 nucleotide sequence plus V segment. VDJmatch was used to annotate antigen specificity against VDJdb, with one amino acid substitution in CDR3 permitted.

Sequenced material: CD8+ T cells sorted from PBMCs, taken roughly 12 days after vaccination. The TCR originated in a man aged 50 or older who received an inactivated influenza vaccine. Donor details come from another sample of the same person, matched by shared clones. In this chain, TRBV5-1 is recombined with TRBJ2-5; TRBD1 aligns with 8 central bases. The DNA sequence reads TGCGCCAGCAGCTTGGTTCAGGGGGCAGAGACCCAGTACTTC. Its translation reads: CASSLVQGAETQYF.